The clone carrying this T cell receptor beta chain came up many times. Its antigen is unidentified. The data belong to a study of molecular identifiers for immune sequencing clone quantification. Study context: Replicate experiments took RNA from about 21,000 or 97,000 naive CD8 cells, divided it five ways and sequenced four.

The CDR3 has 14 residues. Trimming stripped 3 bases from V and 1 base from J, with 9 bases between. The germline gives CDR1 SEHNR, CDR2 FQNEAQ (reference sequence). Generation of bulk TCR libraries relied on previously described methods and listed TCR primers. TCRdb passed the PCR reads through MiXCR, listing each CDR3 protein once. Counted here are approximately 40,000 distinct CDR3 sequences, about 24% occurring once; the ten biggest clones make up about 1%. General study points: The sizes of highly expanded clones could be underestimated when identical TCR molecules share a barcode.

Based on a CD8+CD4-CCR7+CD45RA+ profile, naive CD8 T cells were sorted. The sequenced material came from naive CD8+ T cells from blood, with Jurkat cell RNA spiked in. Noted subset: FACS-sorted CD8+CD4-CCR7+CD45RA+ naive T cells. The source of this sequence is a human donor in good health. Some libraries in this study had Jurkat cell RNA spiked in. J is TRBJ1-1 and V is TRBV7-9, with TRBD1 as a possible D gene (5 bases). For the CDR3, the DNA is TGTGCCAGCAGCTTCATAGGGGAGAACACTGAAGCTTTCTTT. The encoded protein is CASSFIGENTEAFF.